The T cell receptor beta chain under discussion was sequenced for a study of shared clonotypes between healthy human individuals. The CDR3 spans 14 residues. In germline, CDR1 is SGHDT, CDR2 YYEEEE. The germline V and J ends were trimmed by 0 bases and 4 bases, with 10 bases remaining between them. Using immunoSEQ multiplex PCR, the repertoire was profiled, and TCRdb retains in-frame clones only, with some absent. The repertoire consists of a few hundred thousand clones, with 80% to 90% occurring once and the leading ten covering around 15%. CD45RO+ cells joined CCR7-negative CD45RA+ TemRA cells to form CD8 memory.

The receptor was derived from a man in his late teens or twenties in good health. Sequenced: memory CD8+ T cells sorted from blood. The sample's subset: CD45RO+ cells pooled with CCR7-negative TemRA cells. The V gene is TRBV5-6, the J gene TRBJ1-2, with D perhaps TRBD1 (5 bases). The CDR3 protein is CASSLGQGPYGYTF. In DNA form, the CDR3 reads TGTGCCAGCAGCTTGGGGCAGGGACCCTATGGCTACACCTTC.